The 20 T cell receptor beta chains listed next were all sequenced from one sample in a study of blood T cells in healthy people across ages. Alongside a J-beta primer mix, a sample-barcoded 5' primer served in a second PCR lasting 7 to 11 cycles. TCRdb re-derived calls from the 5' RACE reads in MiXCR, one entry per CDR3 protein. This table holds about 2 million distinct CDR3 sequences, 40% to 55% found once. Sequencing was carried out using blood. The receptors were sampled from a woman aged 40 to 50 in good health.

This clonotype was counted only a few times. V is TRBV29-1 and J is TRBJ2-7; no reliable D call. Germline V gene data show CDR1 as SQVTM and CDR2 as ANQGSEA. The V end was cut by 3 bases, the J end by 5 bases, with 8 bases between. This CDR3 has 11 residues. CDR3 bases: TGCAGCGTTGAGGTGCTACACGAGCAGTACTTC. It encodes CSVEVLHEQYF.

The V and J genes are TRBV5-1 and TRBJ2-7; TRBD1 aligns across 8 bases. The CDR3 runs 12 residues. The germline gives CDR1 SGHRS, CDR2 YFSETQ. V lost 5 bases to trimming and J lost 7 bases; unmatched junction nucleotides: 5. CDR3 region: CASRKDREEQYF. The CDR3 DNA is TGCGCCAGCAGAAAGGACAGGGAAGAGCAGTACTTC.

This chain connects TRBV20-1 to TRBJ2-5; D unclear. Germline V gene lookup returns CDR1 DFQATT and CDR2 SNEGSKA (reference sequence). The length of the CDR3 is 12 residues. Trimming pared 6 bases from V and 4 bases from J, leaving 12 bases between. The CDR3 region has the DNA TGCAGTGCCGCCGAGCCCAGAGAGACCCAGTACTTC. It codes for CSAAEPRETQYF.

This clonotype has just a few counts. This rearrangement joins TRBV20-1 to TRBJ2-5, with 7 bases identical to TRBD1. The J call may not be correct, given that the DNA end is closer to TRBJ2-7. Germline loops: CDR1 DFQATT, CDR2 SNEGSKA (reference sequence). The CDR3 runs 17 residues. Here the CDR3 reads CSARGVLPGQLINEQYF. The DNA for the CDR3 is TGCAGTGCTAGAGGGGTTCTACCGGGACAGCTGATCAACGAGCAGTACTTC.

The chain has TRBV18 and TRBJ1-2; D unclear. Trimming cost V 3 bases and J 7 bases, with 15 bases left between them. The CDR3 spans 14 residues. Germline V CDR1 and CDR2: KGHSH, LQKENI. For the CDR3, the DNA is TGTGCCAGCTCACCGGGCGGAATAGGCTTTGGCTACACCTTC. Translation: CASSPGGIGFGYTF.

This rearrangement joins TRBV7-9 to TRBJ1-4; no reliable D call. This CDR3 has 16 residues. Germline CDR1 is SEHNR and CDR2 is FQNEAQ (reference sequence). V was clipped by 1 base and J by 8 bases, with 17 bases between them. CDR3 sequence reads: CASSLEFRGHREKLFF. CDR3 DNA sequence: TGTGCCAGCAGCTTAGAATTCCGGGGTCATCGAGAAAAACTGTTTTTT.

This chain connects TRBV4-1 to TRBJ2-5; D gene unclear. The V end was cut by 0 bases, the J end by 5 bases, with 10 bases between. Germline V lookup: CDR1 MGHRA, CDR2 YSYEKL. The CDR3 is 14 amino acids. The CDR3: CASSQDQASETQYF. The CDR3 DNA is TGCGCCAGCAGCCAAGATCAAGCTTCGGAGACCCAGTACTTC.

This clonotype is a singleton in its sample. The chain carries TRBV7-3 and TRBJ1-2; D ambiguous. CDR1 and CDR2 (germline): SGHTA, FQGTGA. This CDR3 contains 15 residues. V was clipped by 1 base and J by 8 bases, with 17 bases between them. CDR3 in amino acids: CASSLSPSDVGGYTF. The CDR3 DNA follows: TGTGCCAGCAGCTTAAGCCCCAGTGATGTGGGGGGCTACACCTTC.

The chain joins TRBV20-1 to TRBJ2-1, with TRBD1 matching over 11 bases. This CDR3 contains 14 residues. The J segment lost 7 bases and the V segment lost 3 bases, leaving 5 bases of the junction unmatched. From germline, CDR1 is DFQATT and CDR2 SNEGSKA (reference sequence). The CDR3 region is CSASLGQGANEQFF. CDR3 sequence (DNA): TGCAGTGCTAGTCTAGGACAGGGGGCTAATGAGCAGTTCTTC.

This sequence joins TRBV20-1 and TRBJ2-7; 7 bases fit TRBD1. This CDR3 contains 13 residues. Germline values: CDR1 DFQATT, CDR2 SNEGSKA (reference sequence). V gave up 5 bases and J gave up 3 bases; unmatched junction bases: 7. The CDR3 nucleotides are TGCAGTGCTCCCGGGACAGCCTTCTACGAGCAGTACTTC. Translating it yields CSAPGTAFYEQYF.

This sequence joins TRBV6-2 or TRBV6-3 and TRBJ2-3; no firm D call. Germline CDR1 MNHEY, CDR2 SVGEGT. V shed 6 bases and J shed 1 base, with 11 bases lying between them. The CDR3 loop spans 14 amino acids. This CDR3 is CASSNGPGTDTQYF. CDR3 DNA: TGTGCCAGCAGCAACGGGCCCGGCACAGATACGCAGTATTTT.

The V call is TRBV2, the J call TRBJ2-7; 7 bases match TRBD1. The better agreement between TRBJ2-4 and the DNA end casts doubt on the J call. Germline loops: CDR1 SNHLY, CDR2 FYNNEI. The CDR3 has 13 residues. CDR3 sequence (DNA): TGTGCCAGCAGTGTGGGACAGATCAACATTCAGTACTTC. This sequence encodes CASSVGQINIQYF.

The rearrangement links TRBV28 to TRBJ2-4; the D gene could be TRBD1 or TRBD2 (6 bases each). Germline V lookup: CDR1 MDHEN, CDR2 SYDVKM. Trimming took off 7 bases at V and 7 bases at J, with 14 bases between the two ends. This CDR3 comprises 13 residues. The CDR3 here is CASTTGGGNIQYF. The CDR3 DNA reads as TGTGCCAGCACCACAGGAGGGGGGAACATTCAGTACTTC.

CDR3 region: CASSQDAGANYGYTF. In nucleotides, the CDR3 is TGCGCCAGCAGCCAAGATGCAGGAGCTAACTATGGCTACACCTTC. The V call is TRBV4-1, the J call TRBJ1-2, with unresolved D. Germline V gene lookup returns CDR1 MGHRA and CDR2 YSYEKL. The V and J ends lost 0 bases and 0 bases respectively, with 8 bases between them. This CDR3 contains 15 residues.

The gene calls are TRBV4-3 and TRBJ1-2; tentatively, D is TRBD1 (5 bases). The V end lost 1 base, the J end lost 4 bases, and 13 bases lay between the germline ends. There are 15 residues in the CDR3. Germline loops: CDR1 LGHNA, CDR2 YSLEER. CDR3 amino acids: CASSQGIQGGYGYTF. DNA for the CDR3: TGCGCCAGCAGCCAAGGAATTCAGGGAGGCTATGGCTACACCTTC.

This chain connects TRBV12-3 or TRBV12-4 to TRBJ2-1, with TRBD1 matching over 11 bases. This CDR3 has 15 amino acids. Trimming cost V 6 bases and J 5 bases; bases outside gene matches: 6. This CDR3 reads CASSYGQGANNEQFF. The CDR3 DNA reads TGTGCCAGCAGCTATGGACAGGGGGCTAACAATGAGCAGTTCTTC.

This chain links TRBV7-2 with TRBJ2-1; D remains unclear. CDR1 and CDR2 from the germline V gene are SGHTA and FQGNSA. Trimming shortened V by 5 bases and J by 10 bases, and 12 bases separated the two germline ends. The CDR3 totals 12 residues. In DNA, the CDR3 is TGTGCCAGCAGCCAGCGTCTCGGGGAGCAGTTCTTC. Translated: CASSQRLGEQFF.

The chain employs TRBV28 and TRBJ2-1, with TRBD1 identical over 9 bases. In germline, CDR1 is MDHEN, CDR2 SYDVKM. Germline trimming cut 7 bases from V and 6 bases from J; bases unmatched to any gene: 7. The CDR3 loop spans 14 amino acids. CDR3 sequence reads: CASNLMGQGNEQFF. Written as DNA, the CDR3 is TGTGCCAGCAACCTCATGGGACAGGGCAATGAGCAGTTCTTC.

The V gene is TRBV5-1, the J gene TRBJ2-7; 11 nucleotides align to TRBD1. CDR1 is SGHRS, CDR2 YFSETQ, per germline. J was trimmed by 3 bases and V by 4 bases; bases with no gene match: 9. The CDR3 has 16 amino acids. The DNA of the CDR3 is TGCGCCAGCAGCCACGGACAGGGGGCCCCTATCTACGAGCAGTACTTC. Protein sequence: CASSHGQGAPIYEQYF.

The chain couples TRBV13 to TRBJ2-2; D is possibly TRBD2 (6 bases). The CDR3 is 16 residues long. Trimming took 1 base from V and 2 from J, leaving 11 bases between them. The germline V gene encodes CDR1 PRHDT and CDR2 FYEKMQ (reference sequence). In DNA, the CDR3 is TGTGCCAGCAGCTTAGACCCGGGGGTAAACACCGGGGAGCTGTTTTTT. This gives the protein CASSLDPGVNTGELFF.